This T cell receptor (beta chain) was profiled in a study of beta chain features in type 1 diabetes (dated by TCRdb to the late 2010s). Describing the broader study: Patients and healthy donors did not differ in mean age, gender distribution, total cell number or subset yield. A total of about 99,000,000 sorted cells were examined across all samples, and RNA yield correlated strongly with the number of cells per subset. Regulatory and stem cell-like memory subsets were obtained from only 8 patients and about eight healthy donors, while naive and central memory subsets were obtained from all 30 or so donors. The study compared the TCRB repertoires of sorted circulating CD4+ T cell subsets in recently diagnosed type 1 diabetes patients with those in matched healthy donors.

The cysteine opens and the phenylalanine closes a CDR3 of 13 amino acids. Only the CDR3 part of the read is kept: 39 bases, read in frame from the first base. V is trimmed back by 7 bases and J by 4 bases, and the junction contains 5 bases that no gene match accounts for. The germline V gene specifies SGHAT as CDR1 and FQNNGV as CDR2. From each donor, a single peripheral blood sample of around 120 mL on average was drawn into heparinised tubes. A BD FACSAria II and a panel including CD45RO, CCR7, CD25, CD127, CD95 and CD27 were used to sort naive, central memory, regulatory and stem cell-like memory CD4+ T cells. All sorted populations exceeded 98% purity. PBMCs were separated immediately by Lymphoprep density gradient centrifugation and were stained directly, without being cultured. Samples were stained and sorted in pairs, with one healthy donor and one patient per experiment, so that batch effects were minimized.

The entire amount of isolated RNA was reverse transcribed using the High Capacity cDNA Reverse Transcription Kit, so the sequenced TCRB transcripts were expressed ones. Deep immunoSEQ sequencing was performed on naive, central memory and regulatory T cell samples, with an average of roughly 4 million total reads per sample. Sorted cells were lysed in RLT buffer, and RNA was extracted using DNase-treated RNeasy Micro or Mini kits according to cell number. Each cell subset was processed on its own to prevent cross-contamination, while patient and healthy donor samples were processed together. The immunoSEQ multiplex PCR was used to amplify TCRB sequences from cDNA, yielding 87-bp fragments that span the CDR3 region. Sequencing of the amplicons was performed on the Illumina HiSeq platform. Under the source paper's analysis protocol: Synthetic template baselines were used to correct PCR bias computationally, reads within Hamming distance 2 were collapsed, and singletons that could not be merged were discarded. Reads were aligned against IMGT to assign V, D and J genes, CDR3 length and insertions or deletions at six rearrangement sites. Within each subset, clonotype counts were normalized to sorted cell number, after which true diversity and Gini coefficients were computed with the tcR R package. The overlap coefficient, calculated on TCRB nucleotide sequences, was used to measure repertoire sharing. In TCRdb, the immuneACCESS table is reduced to in-frame sequences with V and J assigned. These tables do not hold every clone; where another copy was compared, an unresolved V gene accounts for under half, and the others remain unexplained. V, J and clone size are taken as reported in that table, and D and trimming were inferred from the DNA itself. The sample contains about 140,000 clones, approximately 10% of them found a single time. In total, the top ten clones hold 0.65% of the sample.

This clone was recorded a few times. Its binding antigen is unknown. Base qualities are not at hand, and no much larger clone is one base apart. The paper's findings and limits, for the study overall: Because cDNA was sequenced instead of genomic DNA, highly expressing activated cells could be over-represented, though the groups showed no difference in activation or CD3 levels. Only small numbers of individuals were included in the HLA sub-analyses, which left unresolved whether HLA type had any influence on TCRB rearrangement. At VDJ recombination sites, type 1 diabetes patients had fewer insertions and more deleted nucleotides, which implies abnormalities in thymic rearrangement. In all four CD4+ subsets, TCRB CDR3 length was moderately but significantly shorter in type 1 diabetes patients. The naive, central memory and regulatory TCRB repertoires appeared to resemble one another more closely among patients than among healthy donors. Shorter templates might have been favored by PCR, but patient and control samples were amplified and corrected together, so both groups would have been affected equally by any skew.

This TCR came from a woman in her thirties or forties in good health. The chain joins TRBV11-2 to TRBJ2-3; 7 central bases correspond to TRBD2. The sequenced sample consisted of central memory CD4+ T cells from blood. In nucleotide form, the sequence is TGTGCCAGCACCGGGGAGGGCCCAGATACGCAGTATTTT. Translation gives CASTGEGPDTQYF.